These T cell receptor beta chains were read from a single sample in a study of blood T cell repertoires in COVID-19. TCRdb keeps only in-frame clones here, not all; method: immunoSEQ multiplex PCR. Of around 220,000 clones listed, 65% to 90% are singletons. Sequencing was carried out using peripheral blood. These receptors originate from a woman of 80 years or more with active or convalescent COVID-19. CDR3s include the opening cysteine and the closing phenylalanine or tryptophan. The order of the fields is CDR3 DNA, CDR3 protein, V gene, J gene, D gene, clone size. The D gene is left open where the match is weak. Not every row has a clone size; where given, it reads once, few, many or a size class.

TGTGCCAGCAGTGACTCGCAGGCACTCTATGGCTACACCTTC,CASSDSQALYGYTF,TRBV6-4,TRBJ1-2,NA,NA
TGTGCCAGCAGCCAATCGTCCGGGGAATGGGAAAAACTGTTTTTT,CASSQSSGEWEKLFF,TRBV16,TRBJ1-4,NA,NA
TGCGCCAGCAGCCAAACAGGGGCGGACTACAATGAGCAGTTCTTC,CASSQTGADYNEQFF,TRBV4-1,TRBJ2-1,TRBD1,NA
TGTGCCAGCAGTTTATTACGGGACAGGGGGCTCGAGCAGTACTTC,CASSLLRDRGLEQYF,TRBV27,TRBJ2-7,TRBD1,NA
TGTGCCAGCAGTGGACAGGCCCTTCTCTATGGCTACACCTTC,CASSGQALLYGYTF,TRBV28,TRBJ1-2,TRBD1,NA
TGCGCCAGCAGCCAAGTACGCGGGACAGGTGTTTCAAGAGCCCAGCATTTT,CASSQVRGTGVSRAQHF,TRBV4-1,TRBJ1-5,TRBD1,NA
TGTGCCAGCAAAGGACTAGCGGGGACCTACGAGCAGTACTTC,CASKGLAGTYEQYF,TRBV2,TRBJ2-7,TRBD2,NA
TGTGCCAGCAGTTTACTACCCTACGAGCAGTACTTC,CASSLLPYEQYF,TRBV28,TRBJ2-7,NA,once
TGCGCCAGCAGCCCCGGGAGACAGGGGGATACGCAGTATTTT,CASSPGRQGDTQYF,TRBV5-1,TRBJ2-3,TRBD1,NA
TGTGCCAGCAGTTCGGACAGTGGCATTCAGTACTTC,CASSSDSGIQYF,TRBV28,TRBJ2-4,NA,NA
TGTGCCAGCTCACCACTTCCTAGCGGGAGTCTCGACGAGCAGTACTTC,CASSPLPSGSLDEQYF,TRBV18,TRBJ2-7,TRBD2,NA
TGTGCCAGCAGCAAATCCCTGAAATGGACAGGTACGAACACCGGGGAGCTGTTTTTT,CASSKSLKWTGTNTGELFF,TRBV9,TRBJ2-2,TRBD1,NA
TGTGCCAAACCTCCCGGGACACAGAGCTCTGGAAACACCATATATTTT,CAKPPGTQSSGNTIYF,TRBV21-1,TRBJ1-3,NA,NA
TGCGCCAGCAGCTTGATGGCCGCCAGGGGGCTTTACGAGCAGTACTTC,CASSLMAARGLYEQYF,TRBV5-1,TRBJ2-7,TRBD1,few
TGCGCCAGCAGACCAAGGGACAGCCATGAGCAGTTCTTC,CASRPRDSHEQFF,TRBV5-1,TRBJ2-1,TRBD1,NA
TGTGCCAGCAGCGGGATAGCGGGGCCCTACGAGCAGTACTTC,CASSGIAGPYEQYF,TRBV7-9,TRBJ2-7,TRBD2,NA
TGTGCCAGTAGTATCTACAGCCTCCGGGGCTACACCTTC,CASSIYSLRGYTF,TRBV19,TRBJ1-2,NA,NA
TGTGCCAGCAGTGACGGGGGACAGGGAGATGAGCAGTTCTTC,CASSDGGQGDEQFF,TRBV6-4,TRBJ2-1,TRBD1,NA
TGTGCCAGCAGTTTAGGGGCTAGCGGGAGCTACGAGCAGTACTTC,CASSLGASGSYEQYF,TRBV27,TRBJ2-7,TRBD2,once
TGTGCCAGCAGCCAAGATTACACTAGCGGGAGAGAGACCCAGTACTTC,CASSQDYTSGRETQYF,TRBV14,TRBJ2-5,TRBD2,NA
TGCAGCGCTAGCGGGGTCTACAATGAGCAGTTCTTC,CSASGVYNEQFF,TRBV29-1,TRBJ2-1,TRBD2,NA
TGTGCCAGCAGCTCGGCCCCTAGCGGTTTCGGGAATGAGCAGTTCTTC,CASSSAPSGFGNEQFF,TRBV5-4,TRBJ2-1,TRBD2,once
TGCAGCGCCACAGGGATCACTGAAGCTTTCTTT,CSATGITEAFF,TRBV29-1,TRBJ1-1,NA,few
TGCAGCGTTGAAGATACCAGCGGCGCGAACACCGGGGAGCTGTTTTTT,CSVEDTSGANTGELFF,TRBV29-1,TRBJ2-2,NA,once
TGTGCCAGTAGTACAAGTGTCCCGGGACAGGGGAATTCACCCCTCCACTTT,CASSTSVPGQGNSPLHF,TRBV19,TRBJ1-6,TRBD1,NA
TGTGCCAGCAGTTACTACGGGACAGGGAACTATGGCTACACCTTC,CASSYYGTGNYGYTF,TRBV6-5,TRBJ1-2,TRBD1,NA
TGTGCCAGCACCTACTTTGCGGGGGACGGCTACACCTTC,CASTYFAGDGYTF,TRBV28,TRBJ1-2,NA,NA